At least ten counts were recorded for the clone carrying this T cell receptor (beta chain). The sample is drawn from a study of T cells after yellow fever vaccination. TCRdb re-called the 5' RACE reads through MiXCR, storing one row per CDR3 protein. The sample has 450,000 to 550,000 distinct CDR3 sequences, 21% seen once. The V and J ends lost 0 bases and 2 bases respectively, with 5 bases between them. This CDR3 is built from 13 residues. Germline V gene sequence: CDR1 SGHRS, CDR2 YFSETQ. The chain employs TRBV5-1 and TRBJ2-5; D remains unclear. This sequence originates from a man aged 18 to 29 who received the YFV17D yellow fever vaccine. The material was PBMCs, obtained 20 to 25 days after the first yellow fever vaccination. CDR3 sequence: CASSLGRQETQYF. DNA for the CDR3: TGCGCCAGCAGCTTGGGACGACAAGAGACCCAGTACTTC.